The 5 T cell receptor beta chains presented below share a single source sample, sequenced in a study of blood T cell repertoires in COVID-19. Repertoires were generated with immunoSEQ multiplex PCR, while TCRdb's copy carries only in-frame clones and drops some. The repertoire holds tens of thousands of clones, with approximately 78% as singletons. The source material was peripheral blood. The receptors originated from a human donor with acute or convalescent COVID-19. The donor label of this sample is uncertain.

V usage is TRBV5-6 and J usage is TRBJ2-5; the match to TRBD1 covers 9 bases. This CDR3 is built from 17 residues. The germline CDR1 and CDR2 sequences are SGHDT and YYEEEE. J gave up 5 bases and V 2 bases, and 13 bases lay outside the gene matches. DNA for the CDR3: TGTGCCAGCAGCTTACTACTACCGGGACAGGGAAAGGAGACCCAGTACTTC. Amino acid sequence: CASSLLLPGQGKETQYF.

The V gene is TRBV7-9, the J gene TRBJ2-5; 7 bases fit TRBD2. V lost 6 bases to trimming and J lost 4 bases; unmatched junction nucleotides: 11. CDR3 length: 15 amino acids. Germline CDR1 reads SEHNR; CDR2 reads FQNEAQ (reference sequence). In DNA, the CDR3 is TGTGCCAGCAGGGGACGCACGGGGGGTAGAGAGACCCAGTACTTC. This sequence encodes CASRGRTGGRETQYF.

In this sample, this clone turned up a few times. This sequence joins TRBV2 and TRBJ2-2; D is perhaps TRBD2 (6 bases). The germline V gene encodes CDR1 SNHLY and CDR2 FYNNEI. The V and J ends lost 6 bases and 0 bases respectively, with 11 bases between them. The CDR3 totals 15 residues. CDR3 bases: TGTGCCAGCAGCTCCCGACTAGCGAACACCGGGGAGCTGTTTTTT. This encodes CASSSRLANTGELFF.

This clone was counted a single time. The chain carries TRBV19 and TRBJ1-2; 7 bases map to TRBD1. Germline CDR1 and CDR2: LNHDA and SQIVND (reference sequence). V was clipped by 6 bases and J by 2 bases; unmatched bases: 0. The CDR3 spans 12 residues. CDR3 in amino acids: CASRDRNYGYTF. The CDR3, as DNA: TGTGCCAGTAGGGACAGGAACTATGGCTACACCTTC. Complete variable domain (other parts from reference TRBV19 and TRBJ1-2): DGGITQSPKYLFRKEGQNVTLSCEQNLNHDAMYWYRQDPGQGLRLIYYSQIVNDFQKGDIAEGYSVSREKKESFPLTVTSAQKNPTAFYLCASRDRNYGYTFGSGTRLTVV.

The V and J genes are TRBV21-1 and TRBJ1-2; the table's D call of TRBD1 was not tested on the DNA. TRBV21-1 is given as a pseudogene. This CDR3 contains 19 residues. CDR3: CASSKAPPGQGARVYGYTF. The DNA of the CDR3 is TGTGCCAGCAGCAAAGCCCCCCCAGGACAGGGGGCGCGGGTCTATGGCTACACCTTC.